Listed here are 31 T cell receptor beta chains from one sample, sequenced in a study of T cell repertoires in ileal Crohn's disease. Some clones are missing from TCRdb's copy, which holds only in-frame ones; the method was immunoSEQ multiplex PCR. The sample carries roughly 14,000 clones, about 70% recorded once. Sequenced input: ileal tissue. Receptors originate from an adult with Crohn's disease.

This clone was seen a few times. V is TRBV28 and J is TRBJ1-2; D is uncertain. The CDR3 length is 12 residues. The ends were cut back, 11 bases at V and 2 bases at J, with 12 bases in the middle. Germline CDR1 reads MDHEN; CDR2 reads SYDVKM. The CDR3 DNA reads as TGTGCCGTCATGAGTGGAAACTATGGCTACACCTTC. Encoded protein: CAVMSGNYGYTF.

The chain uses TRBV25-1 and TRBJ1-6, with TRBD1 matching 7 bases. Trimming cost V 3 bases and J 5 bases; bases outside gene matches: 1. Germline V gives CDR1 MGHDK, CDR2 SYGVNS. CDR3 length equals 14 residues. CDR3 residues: CASSEGQHNSPLHF. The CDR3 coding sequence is TGTGCCAGCAGTGAGGGACAGCATAATTCACCCCTCCACTTT. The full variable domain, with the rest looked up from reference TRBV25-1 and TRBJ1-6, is EADIYQTPRYLVIGTGKKITLECSQTMGHDKMYWYQQDPGMELHLIHYSYGVNSTEKGDLSSESTVSRIRTEHFPLTLESARPSHTSQYLCASSEGQHNSPLHFGNGTRLTVT.

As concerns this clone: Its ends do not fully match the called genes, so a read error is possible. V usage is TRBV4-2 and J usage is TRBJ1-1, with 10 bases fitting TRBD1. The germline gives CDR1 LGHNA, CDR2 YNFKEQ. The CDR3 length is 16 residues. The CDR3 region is CASSQGGGTGVTEAFF. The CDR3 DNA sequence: TGTGCTAGCAGCCAAGGTGGAGGGACAGGGGTAACTGAAGCTTTCTTT.

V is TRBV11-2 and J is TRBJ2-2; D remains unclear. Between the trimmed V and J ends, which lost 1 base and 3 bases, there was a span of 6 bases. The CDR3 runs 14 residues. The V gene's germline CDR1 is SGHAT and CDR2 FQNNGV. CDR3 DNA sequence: TGTGCCAGCAGCTTAGGGTGGGACACCGGGGAGCTGTTTTTT. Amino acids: CASSLGWDTGELFF.

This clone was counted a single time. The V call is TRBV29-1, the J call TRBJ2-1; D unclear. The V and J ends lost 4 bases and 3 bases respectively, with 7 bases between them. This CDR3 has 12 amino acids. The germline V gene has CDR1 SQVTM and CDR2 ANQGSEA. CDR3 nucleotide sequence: TGCAGCGTTGTAAGTGGCTACAATGAGCAGTTCTTC. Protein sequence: CSVVSGYNEQFF.

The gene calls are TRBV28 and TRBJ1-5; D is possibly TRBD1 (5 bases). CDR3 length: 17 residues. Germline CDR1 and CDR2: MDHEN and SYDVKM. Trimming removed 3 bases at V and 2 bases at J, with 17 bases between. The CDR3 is CASSLGGAKRRNQPQHF. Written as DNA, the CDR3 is TGTGCCAGCAGTTTGGGGGGAGCAAAACGTCGCAATCAGCCCCAGCATTTT.

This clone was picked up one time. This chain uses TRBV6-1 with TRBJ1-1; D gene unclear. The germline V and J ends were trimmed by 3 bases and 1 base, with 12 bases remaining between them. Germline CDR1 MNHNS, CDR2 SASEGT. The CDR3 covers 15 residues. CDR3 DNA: TGTGCCAGCAGTGAGACTCGGGCCCGGAACACTGAAGCTTTCTTT. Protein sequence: CASSETRARNTEAFF.

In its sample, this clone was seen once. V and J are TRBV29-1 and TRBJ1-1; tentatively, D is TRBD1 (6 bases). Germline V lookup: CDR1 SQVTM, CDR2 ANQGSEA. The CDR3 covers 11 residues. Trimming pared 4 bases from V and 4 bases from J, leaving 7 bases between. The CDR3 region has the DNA TGCAGCGTTGGGGACATCACTGAAGCTTTCTTT. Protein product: CSVGDITEAFF.

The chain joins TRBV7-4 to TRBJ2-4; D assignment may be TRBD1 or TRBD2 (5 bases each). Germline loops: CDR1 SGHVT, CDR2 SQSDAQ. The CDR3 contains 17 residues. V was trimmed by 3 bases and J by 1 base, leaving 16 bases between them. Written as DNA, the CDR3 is TGTGCCAGCAGCTTTAGAAGGGGCTTAGCGGCCAAAAACATTCAGTACTTC. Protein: CASSFRRGLAAKNIQYF.

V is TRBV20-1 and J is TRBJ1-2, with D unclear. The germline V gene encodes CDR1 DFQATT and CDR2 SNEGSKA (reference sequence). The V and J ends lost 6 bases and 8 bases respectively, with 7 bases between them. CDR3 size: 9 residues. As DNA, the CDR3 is TGCAGTGCCCTCCTGGGCTACACCTTC. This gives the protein CSALLGYTF.

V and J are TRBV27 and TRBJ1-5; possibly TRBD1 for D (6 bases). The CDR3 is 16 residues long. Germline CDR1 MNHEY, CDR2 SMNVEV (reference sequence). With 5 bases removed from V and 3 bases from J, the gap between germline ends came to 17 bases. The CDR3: CASSPARGASNQPQHF. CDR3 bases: TGTGCCAGCAGTCCCGCCCGGGGGGCCTCCAATCAGCCCCAGCATTTT.

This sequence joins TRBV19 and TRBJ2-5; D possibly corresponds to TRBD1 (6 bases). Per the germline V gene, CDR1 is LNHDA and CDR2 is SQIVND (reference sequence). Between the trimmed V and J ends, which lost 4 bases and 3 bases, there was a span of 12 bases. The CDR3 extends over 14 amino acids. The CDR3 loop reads CASSKSGVKETQYF. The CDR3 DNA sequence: TGTGCCAGTAGTAAATCAGGGGTAAAAGAGACCCAGTACTTC.

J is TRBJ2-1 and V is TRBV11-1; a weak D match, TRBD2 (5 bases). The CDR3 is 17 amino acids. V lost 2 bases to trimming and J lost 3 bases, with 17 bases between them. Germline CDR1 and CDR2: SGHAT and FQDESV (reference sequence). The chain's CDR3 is CASSLSEGSTLYNEQFF. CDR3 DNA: TGTGCCAGCAGCTTATCTGAGGGCTCCACACTCTACAATGAGCAGTTCTTC.

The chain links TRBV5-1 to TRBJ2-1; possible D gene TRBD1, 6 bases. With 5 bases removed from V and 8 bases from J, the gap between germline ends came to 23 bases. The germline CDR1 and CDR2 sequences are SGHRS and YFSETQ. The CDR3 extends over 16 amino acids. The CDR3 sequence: CASSLVHRGFLYEQFF. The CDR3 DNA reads TGCGCCAGCAGTCTGGTGCATAGGGGGTTTTTGTATGAGCAGTTCTTC.

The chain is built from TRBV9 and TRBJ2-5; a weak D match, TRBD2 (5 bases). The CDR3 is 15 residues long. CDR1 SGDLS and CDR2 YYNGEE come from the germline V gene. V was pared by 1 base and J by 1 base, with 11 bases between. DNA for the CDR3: TGTGCCAGCAGCGTAAGCCCTAGCCCCCAAGAGACCCAGTACTTC. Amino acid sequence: CASSVSPSPQETQYF. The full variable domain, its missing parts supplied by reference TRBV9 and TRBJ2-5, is DSGVTQTPKHLITATGQRVTLRCSPRSGDLSVYWYQQSLDQGLQFLIQYYNGEERAKGNILERFSAQQFPDLHSELNLSSLELGDSALYFCASSVSPSPQETQYFGPGTRLLVL.

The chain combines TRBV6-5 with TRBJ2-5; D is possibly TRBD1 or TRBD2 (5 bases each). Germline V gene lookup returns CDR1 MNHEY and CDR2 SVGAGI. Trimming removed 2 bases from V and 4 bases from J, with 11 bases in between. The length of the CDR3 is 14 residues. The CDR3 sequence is CASSYPGRAETQYF. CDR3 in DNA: TGTGCCAGCAGTTACCCGGGACGAGCAGAGACCCAGTACTTC.

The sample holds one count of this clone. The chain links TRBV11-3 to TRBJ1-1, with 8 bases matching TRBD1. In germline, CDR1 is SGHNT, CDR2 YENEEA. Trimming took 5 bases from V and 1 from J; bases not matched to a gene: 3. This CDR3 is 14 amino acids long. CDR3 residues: CASSPGTGNTEAFF. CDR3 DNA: TGTGCCAGCAGCCCCGGGACAGGGAACACTGAAGCTTTCTTT.

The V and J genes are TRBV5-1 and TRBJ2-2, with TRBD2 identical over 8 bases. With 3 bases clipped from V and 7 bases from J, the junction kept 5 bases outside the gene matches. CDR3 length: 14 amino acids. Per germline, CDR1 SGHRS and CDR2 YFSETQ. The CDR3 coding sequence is TGCGCCAGCAGCTCGGGAGGGTCTGGCGGGGAGCTGTTTTTT. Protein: CASSSGGSGGELFF.

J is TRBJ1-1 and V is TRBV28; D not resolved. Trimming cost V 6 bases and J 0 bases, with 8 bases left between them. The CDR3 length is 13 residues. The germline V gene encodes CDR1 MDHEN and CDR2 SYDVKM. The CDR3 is CASREDLNTEAFF. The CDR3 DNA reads TGTGCCAGCAGAGAGGATTTGAACACTGAAGCTTTCTTT.

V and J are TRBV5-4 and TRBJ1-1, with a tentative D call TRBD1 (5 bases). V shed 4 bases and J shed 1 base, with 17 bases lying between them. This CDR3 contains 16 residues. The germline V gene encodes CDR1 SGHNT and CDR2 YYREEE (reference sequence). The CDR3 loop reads CASSHRRGAKNTEAFF. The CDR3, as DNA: TGTGCCAGCAGCCATCGGAGAGGGGCCAAGAACACTGAAGCTTTCTTT. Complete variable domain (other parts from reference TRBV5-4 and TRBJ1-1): ETGVTQSPTHLIKTRGQQVTLRCSSQSGHNTVSWYQQALGQGPQFIFQYYREEENGRGNFPPRFSGLQFPNYSSELNVNALELDDSALYLCASSHRRGAKNTEAFFGQGTRLTVV.

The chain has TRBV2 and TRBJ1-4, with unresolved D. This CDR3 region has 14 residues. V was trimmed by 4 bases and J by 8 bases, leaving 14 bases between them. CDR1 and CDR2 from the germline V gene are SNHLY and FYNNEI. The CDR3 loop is CASSGGRAPEKLFF. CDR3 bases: TGTGCCAGCAGTGGCGGCAGAGCGCCCGAAAAACTGTTTTTT.

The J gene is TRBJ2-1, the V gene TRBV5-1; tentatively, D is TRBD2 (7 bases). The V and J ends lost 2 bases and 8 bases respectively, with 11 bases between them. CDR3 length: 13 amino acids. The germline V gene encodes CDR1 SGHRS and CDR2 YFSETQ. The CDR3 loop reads CASSFGGPDEQFF. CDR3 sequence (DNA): TGCGCCAGCAGCTTCGGGGGGCCGGATGAGCAGTTCTTC. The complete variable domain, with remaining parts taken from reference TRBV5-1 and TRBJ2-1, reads KAGVTQTPRYLIKTRGQQVTLSCSPISGHRSVSWYQQTPGQGLQFLFEYFSETQRNKGNFPGRFSGRQFSNSRSEMNVSTLELGDSALYLCASSFGGPDEQFFGPGTRLTVL.

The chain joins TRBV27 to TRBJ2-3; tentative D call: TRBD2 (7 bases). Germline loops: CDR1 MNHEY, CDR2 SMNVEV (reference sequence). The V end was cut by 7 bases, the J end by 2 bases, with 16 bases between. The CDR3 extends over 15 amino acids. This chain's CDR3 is CASTLGGATTDTQYF. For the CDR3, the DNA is TGTGCCAGCACCCTGGGGGGGGCTACCACAGATACGCAGTATTTT.

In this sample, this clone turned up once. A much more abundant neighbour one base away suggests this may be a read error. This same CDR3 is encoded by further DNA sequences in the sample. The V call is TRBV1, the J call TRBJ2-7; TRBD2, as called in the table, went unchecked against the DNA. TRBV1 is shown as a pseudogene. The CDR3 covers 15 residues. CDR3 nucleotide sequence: TGCACCAGCAGCCCCGAAAGAGGTATTTCCTACGAGCAGTACTTT. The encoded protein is CTSSPERGISYEQYF.

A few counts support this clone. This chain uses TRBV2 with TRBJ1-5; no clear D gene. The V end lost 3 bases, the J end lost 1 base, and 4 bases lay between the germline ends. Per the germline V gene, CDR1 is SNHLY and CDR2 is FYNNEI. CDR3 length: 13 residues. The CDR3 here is CASSDDSNQPQHF. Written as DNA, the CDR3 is TGTGCCAGCAGTGACGACAGCAATCAGCCCCAGCATTTT.

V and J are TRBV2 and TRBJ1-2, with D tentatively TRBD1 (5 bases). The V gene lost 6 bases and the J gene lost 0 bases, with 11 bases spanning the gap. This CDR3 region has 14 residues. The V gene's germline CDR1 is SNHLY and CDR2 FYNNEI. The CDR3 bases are TGTGCCAGCAGAGACAGAGAAGCTAACTATGGCTACACCTTC. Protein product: CASRDREANYGYTF.

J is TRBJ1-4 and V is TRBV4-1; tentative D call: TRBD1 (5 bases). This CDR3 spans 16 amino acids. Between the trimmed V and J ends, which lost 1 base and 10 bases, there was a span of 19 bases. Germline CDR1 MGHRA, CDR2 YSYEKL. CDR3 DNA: TGCGCCAGCAGCCAAGTTGGGGCTATGACCCGCGGAAAACTGTTTTTT. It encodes CASSQVGAMTRGKLFF.

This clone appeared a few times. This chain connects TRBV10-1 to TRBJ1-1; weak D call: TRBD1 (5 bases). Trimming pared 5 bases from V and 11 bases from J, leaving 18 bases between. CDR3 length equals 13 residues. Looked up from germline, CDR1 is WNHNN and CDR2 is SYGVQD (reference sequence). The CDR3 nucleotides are TGCGCCAGCAGTACCGGGACGACCAACAATGCTTTCTTT. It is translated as CASSTGTTNNAFF.

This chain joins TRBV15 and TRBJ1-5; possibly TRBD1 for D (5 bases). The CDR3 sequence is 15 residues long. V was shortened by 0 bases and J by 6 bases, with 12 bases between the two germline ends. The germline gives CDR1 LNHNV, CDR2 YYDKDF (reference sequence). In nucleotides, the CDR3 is TGTGCCACCAGCAGAGATCAAGGCGGGGGTCAGCCCCAGCATTTT. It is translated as CATSRDQGGGQPQHF.

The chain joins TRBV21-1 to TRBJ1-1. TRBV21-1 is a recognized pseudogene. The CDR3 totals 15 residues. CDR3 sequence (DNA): TGTGCCAGCAGCAAAGGCGAAGGCTACGGCACTGAAGCTTTCTTT. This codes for CASSKGEGYGTEAFF.

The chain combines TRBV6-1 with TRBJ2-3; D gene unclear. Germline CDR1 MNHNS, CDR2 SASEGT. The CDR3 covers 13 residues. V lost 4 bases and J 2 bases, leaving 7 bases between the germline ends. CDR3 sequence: CASSVRTTDTQYF. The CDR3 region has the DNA TGTGCCAGCAGTGTGCGGACCACAGATACGCAGTATTTT.